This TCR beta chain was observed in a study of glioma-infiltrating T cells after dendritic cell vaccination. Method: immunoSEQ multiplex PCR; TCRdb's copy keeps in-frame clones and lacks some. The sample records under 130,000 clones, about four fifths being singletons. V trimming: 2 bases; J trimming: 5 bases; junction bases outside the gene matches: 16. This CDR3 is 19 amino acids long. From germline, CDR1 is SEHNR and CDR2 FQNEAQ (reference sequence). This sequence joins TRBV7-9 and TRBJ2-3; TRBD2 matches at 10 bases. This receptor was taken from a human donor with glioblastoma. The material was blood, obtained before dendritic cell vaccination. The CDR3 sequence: CASSLKWVNQRGGGDTQYF. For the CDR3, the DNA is TGTGCCAGCAGCTTAAAATGGGTGAATCAGCGGGGGGGCGGAGATACGCAGTATTTT.